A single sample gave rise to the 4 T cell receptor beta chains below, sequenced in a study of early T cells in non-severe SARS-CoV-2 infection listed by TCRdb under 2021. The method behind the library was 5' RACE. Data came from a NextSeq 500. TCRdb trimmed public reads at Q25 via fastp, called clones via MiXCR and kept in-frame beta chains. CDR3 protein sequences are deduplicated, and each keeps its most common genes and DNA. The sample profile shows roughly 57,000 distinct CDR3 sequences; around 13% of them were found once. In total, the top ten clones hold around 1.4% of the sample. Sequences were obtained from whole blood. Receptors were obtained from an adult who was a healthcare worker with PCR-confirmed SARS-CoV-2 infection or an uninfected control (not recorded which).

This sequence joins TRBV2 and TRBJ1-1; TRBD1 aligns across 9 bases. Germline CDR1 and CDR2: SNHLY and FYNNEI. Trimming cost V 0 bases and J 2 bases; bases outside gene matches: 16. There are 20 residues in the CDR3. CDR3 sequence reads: CASSEALPGQGRGTNTEAFF. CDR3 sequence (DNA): TGTGCCAGCAGTGAAGCGCTTCCCGGACAGGGGAGGGGGACCAACACTGAAGCTTTCTTT. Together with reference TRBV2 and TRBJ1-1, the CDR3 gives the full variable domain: EPEVTQTPSHQVTQMGQEVILRCVPISNHLYFYWYRQILGQKVEFLVSFYNNEISEKSEIFDDQFSVERPDGSNFTLKIRSTKLEDSAMYFCASSEALPGQGRGTNTEAFFGQGTRLTVV.

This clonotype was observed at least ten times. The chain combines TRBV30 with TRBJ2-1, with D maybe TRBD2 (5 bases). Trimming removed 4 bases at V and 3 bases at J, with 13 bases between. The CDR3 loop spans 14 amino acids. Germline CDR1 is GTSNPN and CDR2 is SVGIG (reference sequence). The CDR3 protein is CAWTPSEVYNEQFF. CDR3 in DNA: TGTGCCTGGACCCCTTCGGAGGTCTACAATGAGCAGTTCTTC.

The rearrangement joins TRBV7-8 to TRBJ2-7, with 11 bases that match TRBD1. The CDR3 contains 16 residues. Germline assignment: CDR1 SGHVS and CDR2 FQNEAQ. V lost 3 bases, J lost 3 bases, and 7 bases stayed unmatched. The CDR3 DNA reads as TGTGCCAGCAGCTTTCGGACAGGGGGCCTTGACTACGAGCAGTACTTC. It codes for CASSFRTGGLDYEQYF.

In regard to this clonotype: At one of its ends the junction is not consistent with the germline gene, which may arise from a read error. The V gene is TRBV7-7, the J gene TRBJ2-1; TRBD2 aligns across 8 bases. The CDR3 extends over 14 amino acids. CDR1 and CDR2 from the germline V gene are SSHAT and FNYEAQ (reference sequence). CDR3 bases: TGTGCTAGCAGCTTCGAACTAGCGGACAATGAGCAGTTCTTC. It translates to CASSFELADNEQFF. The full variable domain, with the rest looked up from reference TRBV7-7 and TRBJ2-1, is GAGVSQSPRYKVTKRGQDVTLRCDPISSHATLYWYQQALGQGPEFLTYFNYEAQPDKSGLPSDRFSAERPEGSISTLTIQRTEQRDSAMYRCASSFELADNEQFFGPGTRLTVL.